The clone carrying this T cell receptor (beta chain) was seen a single time. Antigen unknown. CDR1 and CDR2 (germline): SGHVS, FNYEAQ. The CDR3 has 15 amino acids. Between the trimmed V and J ends, which lost 6 bases and 2 bases, there was a span of 16 bases. The data were obtained in a study of OX40 agonist ivuxolimab in advanced cancers. Autoimmune disease history or systemic immunosuppression meant exclusion. This table comes from immunoSEQ multiplex PCR, and its TCRdb copy is limited to in-frame clones, with some not included. The profile covers tens of thousands of clones, with approximately 87% appearing a single time and approximately 0.9% taken by the ten largest. Study results and caveats: Researchers report that CD8+ T cells had, on average, more expanded clones than CD4+. Within 6 weeks, CD4+ and CD8+ blood T cells expanded clonally at 0.1 to 3.0 mg/kg.

This specimen consisted of CD4+ or CD8+ T cells sorted from blood, obtained in a trial of the OX40 agonist ivuxolimab. The clonotype originates from an adult with an advanced solid tumor such as melanoma, head and neck, liver or kidney cancer. The chain joins TRBV7-6 to TRBJ2-5; TRBD1 is a possible D gene (6 bases). The CDR3 coding sequence is TGTGCCAGCAGTTCACCAGGGCAGGGGCAAGAGACCCAGTACTTC. It specifies CASSSPGQGQETQYF.